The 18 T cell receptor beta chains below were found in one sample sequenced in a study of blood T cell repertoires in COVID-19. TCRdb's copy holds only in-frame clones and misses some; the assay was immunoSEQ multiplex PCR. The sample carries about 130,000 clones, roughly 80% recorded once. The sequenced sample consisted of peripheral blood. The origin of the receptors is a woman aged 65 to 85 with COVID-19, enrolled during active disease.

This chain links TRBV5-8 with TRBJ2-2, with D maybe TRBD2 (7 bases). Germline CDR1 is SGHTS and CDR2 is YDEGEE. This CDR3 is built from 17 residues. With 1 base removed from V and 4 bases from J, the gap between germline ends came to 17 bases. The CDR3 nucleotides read TGTGCCAGCAGCTTGTGGGGGGGCCGGGTGAGCACCGGGGAGCTGTTTTTT. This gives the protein CASSLWGGRVSTGELFF.

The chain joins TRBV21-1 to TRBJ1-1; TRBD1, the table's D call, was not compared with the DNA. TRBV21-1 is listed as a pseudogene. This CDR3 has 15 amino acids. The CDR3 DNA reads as TGTGCCAGCAGCAAAGGTGGGACAGGGAGAACTGAAGCTTTCTTT. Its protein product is CASSKGGTGRTEAFF.

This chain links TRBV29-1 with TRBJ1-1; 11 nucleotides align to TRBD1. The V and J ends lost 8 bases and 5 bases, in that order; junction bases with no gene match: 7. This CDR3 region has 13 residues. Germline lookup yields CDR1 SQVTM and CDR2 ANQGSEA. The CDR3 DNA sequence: TGCAGCTTGTTCGGACAGGGGGCGACTGAAGCTTTCTTT. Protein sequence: CSLFGQGATEAFF.

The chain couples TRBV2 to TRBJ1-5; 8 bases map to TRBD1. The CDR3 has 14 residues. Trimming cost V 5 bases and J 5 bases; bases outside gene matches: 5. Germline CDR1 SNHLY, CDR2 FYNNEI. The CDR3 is CASSQQGGDQPQHF. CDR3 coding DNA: TGTGCCAGCAGTCAACAGGGGGGGGATCAGCCCCAGCATTTT.

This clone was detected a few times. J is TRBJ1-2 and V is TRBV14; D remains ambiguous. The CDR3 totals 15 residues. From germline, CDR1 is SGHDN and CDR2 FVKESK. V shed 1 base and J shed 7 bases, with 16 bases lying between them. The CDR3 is CASSQGRRIRGGYTF. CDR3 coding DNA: TGTGCCAGCAGCCAAGGGAGAAGGATCCGCGGTGGCTACACCTTC.

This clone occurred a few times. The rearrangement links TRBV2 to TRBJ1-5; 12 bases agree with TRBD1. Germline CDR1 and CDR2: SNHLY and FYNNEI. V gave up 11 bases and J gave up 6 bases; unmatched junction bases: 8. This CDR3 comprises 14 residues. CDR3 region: CASGGDRGLQPQHF. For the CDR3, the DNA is TGTGCCTCCGGGGGGGACAGGGGGCTTCAGCCCCAGCATTTT.

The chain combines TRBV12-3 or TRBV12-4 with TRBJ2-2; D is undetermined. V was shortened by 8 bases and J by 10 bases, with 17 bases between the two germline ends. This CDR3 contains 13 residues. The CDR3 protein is CASGDMLSEELFF. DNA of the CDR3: TGTGCCAGCGGAGATATGCTCTCCGAGGAGCTGTTTTTT.

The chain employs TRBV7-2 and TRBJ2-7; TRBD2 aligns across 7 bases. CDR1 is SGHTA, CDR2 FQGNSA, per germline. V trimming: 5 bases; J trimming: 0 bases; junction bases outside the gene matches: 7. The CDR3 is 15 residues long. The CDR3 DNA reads TGTGCCAGCAGCCTCGGACGGACTAGCTCCTACGAGCAGTACTTC. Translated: CASSLGRTSSYEQYF.

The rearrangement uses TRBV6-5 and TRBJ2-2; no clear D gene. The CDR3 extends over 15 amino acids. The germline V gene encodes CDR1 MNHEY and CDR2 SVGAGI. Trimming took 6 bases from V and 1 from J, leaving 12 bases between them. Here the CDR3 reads CASRIHSGNTGELFF. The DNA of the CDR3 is TGTGCCAGCAGAATCCACTCAGGGAACACCGGGGAGCTGTTTTTT.

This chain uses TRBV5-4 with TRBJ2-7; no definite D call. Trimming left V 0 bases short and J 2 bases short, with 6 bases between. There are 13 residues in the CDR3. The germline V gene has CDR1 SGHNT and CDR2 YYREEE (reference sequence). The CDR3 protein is CASSLDGTYEQYF. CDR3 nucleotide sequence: TGTGCCAGCAGCTTGGACGGTACCTACGAGCAGTACTTC. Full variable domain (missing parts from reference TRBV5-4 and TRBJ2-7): ETGVTQSPTHLIKTRGQQVTLRCSSQSGHNTVSWYQQALGQGPQFIFQYYREEENGRGNFPPRFSGLQFPNYSSELNVNALELDDSALYLCASSLDGTYEQYFGPGTRLTVT.

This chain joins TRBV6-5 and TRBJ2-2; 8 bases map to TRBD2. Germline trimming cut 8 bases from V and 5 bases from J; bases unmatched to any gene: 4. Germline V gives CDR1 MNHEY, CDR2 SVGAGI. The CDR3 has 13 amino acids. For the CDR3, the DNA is TGTGCCAGCTCGGGAGGGCGGACCGGGGAGCTGTTTTTT. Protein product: CASSGGRTGELFF.

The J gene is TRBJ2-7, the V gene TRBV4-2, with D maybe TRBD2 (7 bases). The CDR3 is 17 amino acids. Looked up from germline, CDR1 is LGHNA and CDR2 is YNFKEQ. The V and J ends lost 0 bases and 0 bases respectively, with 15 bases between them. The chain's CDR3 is CASSQDHGGHSSYEQYF. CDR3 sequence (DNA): TGTGCCAGCAGCCAAGATCACGGGGGGCATAGCTCCTACGAGCAGTACTTC.

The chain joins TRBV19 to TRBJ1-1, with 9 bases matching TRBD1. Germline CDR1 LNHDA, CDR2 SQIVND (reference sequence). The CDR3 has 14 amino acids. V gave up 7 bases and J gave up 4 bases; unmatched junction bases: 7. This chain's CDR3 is CASTLQGATTEAFF. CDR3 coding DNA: TGTGCCAGTACCCTACAGGGGGCGACCACTGAAGCTTTCTTT.

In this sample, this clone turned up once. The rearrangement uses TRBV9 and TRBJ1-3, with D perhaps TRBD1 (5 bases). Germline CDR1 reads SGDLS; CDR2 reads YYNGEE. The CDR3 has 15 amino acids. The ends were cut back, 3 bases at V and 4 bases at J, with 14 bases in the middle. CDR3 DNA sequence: TGTGCCAGCAGCGCTAGTGGGGCGCCGGGAAACACCATATATTTT. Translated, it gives CASSASGAPGNTIYF.

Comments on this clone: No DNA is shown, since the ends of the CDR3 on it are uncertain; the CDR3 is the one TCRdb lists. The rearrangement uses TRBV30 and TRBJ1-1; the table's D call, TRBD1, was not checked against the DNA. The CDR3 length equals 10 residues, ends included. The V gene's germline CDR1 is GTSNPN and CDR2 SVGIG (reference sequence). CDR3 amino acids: CAWGQGTVFF.

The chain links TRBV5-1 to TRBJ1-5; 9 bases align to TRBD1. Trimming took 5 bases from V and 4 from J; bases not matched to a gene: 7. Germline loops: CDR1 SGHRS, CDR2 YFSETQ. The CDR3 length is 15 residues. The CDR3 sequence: CASRLSTGGNQPQHF. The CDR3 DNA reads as TGCGCCAGCAGACTCTCGACAGGGGGGAATCAGCCCCAGCATTTT.

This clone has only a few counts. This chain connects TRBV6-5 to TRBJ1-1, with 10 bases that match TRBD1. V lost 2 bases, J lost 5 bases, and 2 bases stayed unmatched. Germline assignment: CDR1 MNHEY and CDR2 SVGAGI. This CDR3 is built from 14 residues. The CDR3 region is CASSYRTGGTEAFF. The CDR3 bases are TGTGCCAGCAGTTACAGGACAGGGGGGACTGAAGCTTTCTTT.

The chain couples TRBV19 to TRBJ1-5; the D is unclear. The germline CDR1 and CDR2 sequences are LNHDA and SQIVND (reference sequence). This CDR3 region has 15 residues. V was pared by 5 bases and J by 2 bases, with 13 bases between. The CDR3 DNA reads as TGTGCCAGTAGTGTGACCGGGGTTGGCAATCAGCCCCAGCATTTT. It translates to CASSVTGVGNQPQHF.